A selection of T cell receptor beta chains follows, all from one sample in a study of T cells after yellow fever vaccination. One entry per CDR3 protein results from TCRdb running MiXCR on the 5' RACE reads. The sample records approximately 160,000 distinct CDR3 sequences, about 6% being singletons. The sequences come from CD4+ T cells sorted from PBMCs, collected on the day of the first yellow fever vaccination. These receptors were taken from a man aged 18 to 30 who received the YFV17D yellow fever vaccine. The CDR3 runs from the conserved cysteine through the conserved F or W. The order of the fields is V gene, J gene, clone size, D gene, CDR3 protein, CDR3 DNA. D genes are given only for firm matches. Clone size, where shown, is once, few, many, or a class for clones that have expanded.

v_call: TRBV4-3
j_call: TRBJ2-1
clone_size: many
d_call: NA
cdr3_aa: CASSQRVRSYNEQFF
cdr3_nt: TGCGCCAGCAGCCAGCGGGTACGCTCCTACAATGAGCAGTTCTTC

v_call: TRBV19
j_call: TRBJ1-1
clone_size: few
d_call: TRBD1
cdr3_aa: CASSPTRRQGAAFF
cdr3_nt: TGTGCCAGTAGTCCCACCCGGCGACAGGGGGCTGCTTTCTTT

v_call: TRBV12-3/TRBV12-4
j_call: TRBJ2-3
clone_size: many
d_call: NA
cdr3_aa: CASTLTQGPFYQYF
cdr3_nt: TGTGCCAGCACTTTAACCCAGGGTCCGTTCTACCAGTATTTT

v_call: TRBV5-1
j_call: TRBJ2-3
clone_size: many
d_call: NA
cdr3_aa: CASSSEGPRDTQYF
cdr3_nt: TGCGCCAGCAGTTCGGAGGGGCCGAGAGATACGCAGTATTTT

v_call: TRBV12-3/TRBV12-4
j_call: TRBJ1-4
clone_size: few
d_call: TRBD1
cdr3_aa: CASGHDREGNEKLFF
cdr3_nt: TGTGCCAGCGGCCACGACAGGGAGGGGAATGAAAAACTGTTTTTT

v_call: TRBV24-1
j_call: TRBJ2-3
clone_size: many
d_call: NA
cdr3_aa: CATSDAVTGRSTDTQYF
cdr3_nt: TGTGCCACCAGTGATGCGGTGACAGGCAGAAGCACAGATACGCAGTATTTT

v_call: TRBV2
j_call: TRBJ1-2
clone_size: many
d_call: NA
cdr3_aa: CASRALKSGFGYTF
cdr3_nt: TGTGCCAGCAGGGCCCTAAAATCGGGTTTTGGCTACACCTTC

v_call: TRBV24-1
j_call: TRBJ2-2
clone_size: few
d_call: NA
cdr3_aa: CATSSAGISNTGELFF
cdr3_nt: TGTGCCACCAGCTCAGCAGGGATTTCAAACACCGGGGAGCTGTTTTTT

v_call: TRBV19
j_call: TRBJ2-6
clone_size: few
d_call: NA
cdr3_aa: CASSNVLAGDFSGANVLTF
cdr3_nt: TGTGCCAGTAGTAACGTTTTGGCAGGGGATTTTTCTGGGGCCAACGTCCTGACTTTC

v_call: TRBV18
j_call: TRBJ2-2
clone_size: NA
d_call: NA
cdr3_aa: CASSPRGGTNTGELFF
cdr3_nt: TGCGCCAGCTCACCACGAGGAGGAACGAACACCGGGGAGCTGTTTTTT

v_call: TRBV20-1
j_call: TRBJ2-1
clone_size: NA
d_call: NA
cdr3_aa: CSASKGVSYNEQFF
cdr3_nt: TGCAGTGCTAGTAAGGGGGTTTCCTACAATGAGCAGTTCTTC

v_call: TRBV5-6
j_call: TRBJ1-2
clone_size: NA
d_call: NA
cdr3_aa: CASSLPALYGYTF
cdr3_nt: TGTGCCAGCAGCTTGCCCGCCCTCTATGGCTACACCTTC

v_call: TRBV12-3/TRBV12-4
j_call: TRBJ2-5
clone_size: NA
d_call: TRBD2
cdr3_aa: CASSLTAGGSETQYF
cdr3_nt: TGTGCCAGCAGTCTTACAGCGGGGGGGTCCGAGACCCAGTACTTC

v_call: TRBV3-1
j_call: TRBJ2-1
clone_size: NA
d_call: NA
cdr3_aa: CTSYRRGATYNEQFF
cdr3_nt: TGTACCAGCTATCGAAGGGGGGCGACATACAATGAGCAGTTCTTC

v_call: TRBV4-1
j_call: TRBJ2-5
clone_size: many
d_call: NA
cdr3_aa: CASSQGAGAETQYF
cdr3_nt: TGCGCCAGCAGCCAAGGGGCGGGGGCTGAGACCCAGTACTTC

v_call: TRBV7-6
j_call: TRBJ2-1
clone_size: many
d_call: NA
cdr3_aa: CASSVLGSIKGNEQFF
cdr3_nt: TGTGCCAGCAGCGTACTAGGTAGTATCAAGGGGAATGAGCAGTTCTTC

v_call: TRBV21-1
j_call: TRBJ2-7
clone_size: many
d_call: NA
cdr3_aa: CASSKVNSYEQYF
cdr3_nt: TGTGCCAGCAGCAAAGTCAACTCCTACGAGCAGTACTTC

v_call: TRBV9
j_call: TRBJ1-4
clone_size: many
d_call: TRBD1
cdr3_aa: CASSVDRGSGEKLFF
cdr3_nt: TGTGCCAGCAGCGTCGACAGGGGGTCGGGTGAAAAACTGTTTTTT

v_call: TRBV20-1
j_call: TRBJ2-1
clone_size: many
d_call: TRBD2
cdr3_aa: CSAATSANNEQFF
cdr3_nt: TGCAGTGCCGCGACTAGCGCCAACAATGAGCAGTTCTTC

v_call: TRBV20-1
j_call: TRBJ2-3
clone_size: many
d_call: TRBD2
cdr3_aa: CSASLAGGRADTQYF
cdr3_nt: TGCAGTGCTAGTCTAGCGGGGGGCCGAGCAGATACGCAGTATTTT

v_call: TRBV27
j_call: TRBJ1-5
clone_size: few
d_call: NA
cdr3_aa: CASSFNRQANQPQHF
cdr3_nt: TGTGCCAGCAGCTTCAACCGGCAGGCCAATCAGCCCCAGCATTTT

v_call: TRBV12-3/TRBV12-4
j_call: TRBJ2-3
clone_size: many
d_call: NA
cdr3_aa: CASTGLGDTQYF
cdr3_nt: TGTGCCAGCACAGGGTTGGGAGATACGCAGTATTTT

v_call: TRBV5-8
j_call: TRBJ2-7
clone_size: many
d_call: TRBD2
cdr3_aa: CASSLAGLADREQYF
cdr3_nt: TGTGCCAGCAGCTTGGCCGGCCTAGCGGATCGCGAGCAGTACTTC

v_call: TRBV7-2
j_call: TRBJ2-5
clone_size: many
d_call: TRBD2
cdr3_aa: CASSLVSGDGETQYF
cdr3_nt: TGTGCCAGCAGCTTAGTTAGCGGGGACGGAGAGACCCAGTACTTC

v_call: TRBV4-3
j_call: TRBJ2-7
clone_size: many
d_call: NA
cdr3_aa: CASSHLRADEQYF
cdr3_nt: TGCGCCAGCAGCCACCTCCGGGCCGACGAGCAGTACTTC

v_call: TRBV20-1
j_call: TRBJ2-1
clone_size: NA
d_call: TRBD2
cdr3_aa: CSAMVLLAGTYNEQFF
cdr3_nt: TGCAGTGCCATGGTTCTCCTAGCGGGGACCTACAATGAGCAGTTCTTC

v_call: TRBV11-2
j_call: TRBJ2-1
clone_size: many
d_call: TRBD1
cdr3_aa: CASSLTRQGTYNEQFF
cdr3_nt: TGTGCCAGCAGCCTCACGCGACAGGGTACCTACAATGAGCAGTTCTTC

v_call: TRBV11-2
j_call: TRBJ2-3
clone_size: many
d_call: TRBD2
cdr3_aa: CASSLDILAGYTDTQYF
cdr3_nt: TGTGCCAGCAGCTTAGATATCCTAGCGGGGTATACAGATACGCAGTATTTT

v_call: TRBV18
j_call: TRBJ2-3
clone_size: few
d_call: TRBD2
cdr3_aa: CASSPAYSGYPSTDTQYF
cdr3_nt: TGTGCCAGCTCCCCAGCCTATAGCGGGTACCCTAGCACAGATACGCAGTATTTT

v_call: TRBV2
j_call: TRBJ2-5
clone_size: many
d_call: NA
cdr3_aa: CASAKTTGPGAQYF
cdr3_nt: TGTGCCAGCGCGAAAACTACAGGGCCTGGGGCCCAGTACTTC

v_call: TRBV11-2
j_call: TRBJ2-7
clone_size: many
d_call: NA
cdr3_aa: CASSAAVASEQYF
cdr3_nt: TGTGCCAGCAGTGCAGCGGTGGCCTCGGAGCAGTACTTC

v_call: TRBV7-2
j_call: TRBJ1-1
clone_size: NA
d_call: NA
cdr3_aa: CASSLSAVPGAFF
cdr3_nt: TGTGCCAGCAGCCTAAGTGCGGTCCCGGGGGCTTTCTTT

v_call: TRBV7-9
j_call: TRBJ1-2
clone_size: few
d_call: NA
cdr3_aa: CASSLGQASYGYTF
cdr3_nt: TGTGCCAGCAGCTTAGGTCAGGCATCCTATGGCTACACCTTC

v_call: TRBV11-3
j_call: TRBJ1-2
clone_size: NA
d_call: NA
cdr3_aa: CASSFSGGYGYTF
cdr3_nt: TGTGCCAGCAGCTTCTCTGGCGGCTATGGCTACACCTTC

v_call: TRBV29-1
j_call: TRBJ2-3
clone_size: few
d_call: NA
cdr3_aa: CSVEEGARDTQYF
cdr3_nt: TGCAGCGTTGAAGAGGGGGCGAGAGATACGCAGTATTTT

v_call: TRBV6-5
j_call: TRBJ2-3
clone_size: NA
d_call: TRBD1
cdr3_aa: CASSYSGQSTDTQYF
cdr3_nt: TGTGCCAGCAGTTACTCGGGACAGAGCACAGATACGCAGTATTTT

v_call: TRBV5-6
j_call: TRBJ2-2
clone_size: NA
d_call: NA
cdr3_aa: CAISPGHLRTGELFF
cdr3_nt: TGTGCCATCAGCCCCGGGCACCTACGCACCGGGGAGCTGTTTTTT

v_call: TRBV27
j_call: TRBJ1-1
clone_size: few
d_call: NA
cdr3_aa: CASSLERSGTEAFF
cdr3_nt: TGTGCCAGCAGTTTAGAACGTTCGGGCACTGAAGCTTTCTTT

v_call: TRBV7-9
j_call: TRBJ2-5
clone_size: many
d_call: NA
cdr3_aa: CASSWDMETQYF
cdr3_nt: TGTGCCAGCAGTTGGGACATGGAGACCCAGTACTTC

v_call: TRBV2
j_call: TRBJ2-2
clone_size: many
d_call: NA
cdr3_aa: CASHTGGSNTGELFF
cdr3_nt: TGTGCCAGCCATACCGGGGGTTCGAACACCGGGGAGCTGTTTTTT

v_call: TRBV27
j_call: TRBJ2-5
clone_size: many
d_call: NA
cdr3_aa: CASSPYKDPRVQETQYF
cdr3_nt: TGTGCCAGCAGTCCTTACAAGGACCCAAGAGTGCAAGAGACCCAGTACTTC

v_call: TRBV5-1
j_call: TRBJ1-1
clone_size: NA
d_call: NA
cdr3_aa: CASSLKAGVNRAFF
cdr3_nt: TGCGCCAGCAGCTTGAAGGCAGGGGTAAATCGAGCTTTCTTT

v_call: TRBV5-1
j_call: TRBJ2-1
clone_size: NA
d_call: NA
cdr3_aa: CASSFGLARINEQFF
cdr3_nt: TGCGCCAGCAGCTTCGGGCTTGCTAGGATAAATGAGCAGTTCTTC

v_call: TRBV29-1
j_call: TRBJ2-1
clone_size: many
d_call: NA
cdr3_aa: CSVEKSAEHNEQFF
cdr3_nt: TGCAGCGTGGAAAAGTCGGCAGAGCACAATGAGCAGTTCTTC

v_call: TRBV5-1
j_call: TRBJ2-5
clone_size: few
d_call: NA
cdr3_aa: CASSLGVAAGAQGTQYF
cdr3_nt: TGCGCCAGCAGCTTGGGAGTGGCGGCAGGAGCCCAGGGGACCCAGTACTTC

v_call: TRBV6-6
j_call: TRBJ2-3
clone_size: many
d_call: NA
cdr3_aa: CASGLESTDTQYF
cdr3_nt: TGTGCCAGCGGGCTAGAGAGCACAGATACGCAGTATTTT

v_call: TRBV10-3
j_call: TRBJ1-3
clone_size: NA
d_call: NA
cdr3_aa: CAISESHPSSGNTIYF
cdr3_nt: TGTGCCATCAGTGAGTCACATCCTAGCTCTGGAAACACCATATATTTT

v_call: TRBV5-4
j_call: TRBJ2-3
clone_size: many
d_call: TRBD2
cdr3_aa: CASSLGLAGVTDTQYF
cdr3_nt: TGTGCCAGCAGCTTGGGACTAGCGGGGGTCACAGATACGCAGTATTTT

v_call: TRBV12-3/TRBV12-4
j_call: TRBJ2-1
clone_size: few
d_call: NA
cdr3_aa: CASCVGGLGGSYNEQFF
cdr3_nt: TGTGCCAGCTGCGTGGGAGGTCTGGGGGGCTCCTACAATGAGCAGTTCTTC